This TCR beta chain derives from a study of PD-1 blockade in classical Hodgkin lymphoma. The study, taken as a whole, reports: Possibly reflecting disease activity or prior therapy, repertoire differences have causes that remain undefined. It was reported that newly diagnosed patients had less baseline TCR diversity than healthy donors.

Relapses following autologous stem cell transplantation were seen in all patients, with brentuximab vedotin exposure varying. The study isolated CD8+ T cells from thawed PBMCs by magnetic negative selection. CDR3 length: 14 amino acids. Germline-derived CDR1 and CDR2 are SGHTA and FQGNSA. The V end was cut by 5 bases, the J end by 3 bases, with 14 bases between. The assay was immunoSEQ multiplex PCR, and TCRdb's table has in-frame clones only and misses some. The table records around 7,600 clones, 86% of them present only once. A note on this clone: Its antigen remains unknown.

Sequences were derived from CD8+ T cells from blood, sampled at baseline. This chain uses TRBV7-2 with TRBJ2-7; D may be TRBD2 (6 bases). The receptor was derived from a human donor with classical Hodgkin lymphoma. In DNA, the CDR3 is TGTGCCAGCAGCATAGGACGGGGAGGCTACGAGCAGTACTTC. Residues: CASSIGRGGYEQYF.